This T cell receptor beta chain was retrieved from a study of blood T cell repertoires in COVID-19. Across the whole study: PBMCs, B-cell-depleted T cells, or T cells provided the cDNA or gDNA that made up the material.

Those who participated ranged in age from roughly 18 to 90 years and resided in approximately 26 US areas. Each participant's cohort was designated according to participant-reported clinical history. The authors' processing: Estimation of nucleated cell counts was performed using reference gene primer amplification. Clones were sequenced by immunoSEQ multiplex PCR, and TCRdb holds only the in-frame ones, with some missing. That table supplies the V and J calls and clone size; D and trimming were determined from the DNA. The sample comprises under 500,000 clones, 70% to 90% of which are singletons, and about 2.1% rests with the top ten. The germline V gene encodes CDR1 SEHNR and CDR2 FQNEAQ (reference sequence). CDR3 length: 16 residues. J lost 7 bases, V lost 5 bases, and 11 bases had no gene match.

The receptor comes from a young woman with acute COVID-19. The chain is built from TRBV7-9 and TRBJ1-2; 12 bases fit TRBD1. What was sequenced was PBMCs or T cells enriched from blood (not recorded which). The CDR3 loop is CASSPRGDRGRGGYTF. CDR3 coding DNA: TGTGCCAGCAGCCCTAGGGGGGACAGGGGGCGCGGTGGCTACACCTTC.